One sample yielded the 30 T cell receptor beta chains listed below, sequenced in a study of human T cells and chemical hapten exposure. A single record per CDR3 protein comes from TCRdb applying MiXCR to the RACE reads. The sample carries about 290,000 distinct CDR3 sequences, around 7.7% recorded once. Time point defined: pre-sensitization, week 0. Stated treatment: therapeutic diphenylcyclopropenone sensitization with weekly scalp DPC. Sequences were derived from whole blood, sampled in connection with sensitization to the hapten diphenylcyclopropenone (DPC). The origin of the receptors is a man younger than 30 with alopecia areata. Some clones in this sample may be carry-over from other donors' samples.

This clonotype showed up many times. The chain employs TRBV28 and TRBJ1-1; TRBD1 is a possible D gene (5 bases). Trimming took 7 bases from V and 2 from J, leaving 20 bases between them. This CDR3 has 16 residues. Germline CDR1 MDHEN, CDR2 SYDVKM. The CDR3 loop reads CASTHGGVGKNTEAFF. The CDR3 nucleotides read TGTGCCAGCACCCATGGGGGGGTGGGGAAAAACACTGAAGCTTTCTTT.

The chain combines TRBV12-3 or TRBV12-4 with TRBJ1-2; possibly TRBD1 for D (6 bases). The CDR3 sequence is 14 residues long. V dropped 3 bases and J dropped 4 bases, with 12 bases sitting between them. CDR3 sequence: CASSFPGGVYGYTF. In DNA, the CDR3 is TGTGCCAGCAGTTTTCCTGGGGGCGTCTATGGCTACACCTTC.

This clonotype was observed at least ten times. The J gene is TRBJ2-1, the V gene TRBV24-1, with a weak D call TRBD1 (6 bases). V lost 1 base, J lost 0 bases, and 6 bases lay in between. Per the germline V gene, CDR1 is KGHDR and CDR2 is SFDVKD. The CDR3 is made up of 15 amino acids. Written as DNA, the CDR3 is TGTGCCACCAGTGATTTCAGGGGCTCCTACAATGAGCAGTTCTTC. Encoded protein: CATSDFRGSYNEQFF.

This clonotype was detected only a few times. CDR3 in amino acids: CASRWGQGYNEKLFF. The CDR3, as DNA: TGTGCCAGCAGATGGGGACAGGGATATAATGAAAAACTGTTTTTT. J is TRBJ1-4 and V is TRBV6-5, with TRBD1 identical over 9 bases. The trim removed 6 bases at V and 4 bases at J, leaving 6 bases unmatched. Germline V gene sequence: CDR1 MNHEY, CDR2 SVGAGI. This CDR3 region has 15 residues.

This clonotype was seen only a few times. The chain carries TRBV9 and TRBJ2-5, with D perhaps given as TRBD1 or TRBD2 (6 bases each). Germline assignment: CDR1 SGDLS and CDR2 YYNGEE. This CDR3 is 15 amino acids long. V was cut by 0 bases and J by 3 bases, with 12 bases left in between. This chain's CDR3 is CASSVVRGGEETQYF. The DNA for the CDR3 is TGTGCCAGCAGCGTAGTCAGGGGAGGCGAAGAGACCCAGTACTTC.

This clonotype came up many times. CDR3 loop: CASSEDSHLGKNIQYF. CDR3 coding DNA: TGTGCCAGCAGCGAGGACAGCCATTTAGGCAAAAACATTCAGTACTTC. The chain joins TRBV28 to TRBJ2-4, with a tentative D call TRBD1 (6 bases). This CDR3 contains 16 residues. Germline CDR1 is MDHEN and CDR2 is SYDVKM. V was clipped by 6 bases and J by 3 bases, with 18 bases between them.

The sample holds a few counts of this clonotype. The chain has TRBV28 and TRBJ2-7, with TRBD1 identical over 8 bases. Germline V gene data show CDR1 as MDHEN and CDR2 as SYDVKM. This CDR3 is built from 15 residues. V lost 6 bases, J lost 4 bases, and 11 bases stayed unmatched. This CDR3 is CASRGSGTGAYEQYF. CDR3 DNA: TGTGCCAGCAGGGGGTCCGGGACAGGAGCGTACGAGCAGTACTTC.

The genes are TRBV12-3 or TRBV12-4 and TRBJ1-1; TRBD1 matches 8 bases. V was pared by 6 bases and J by 4 bases, with 4 bases of the junction left unmatched. This CDR3 has 13 amino acids. CDR3 residues: CASRYDRGTEAFF. CDR3 DNA sequence: TGTGCCAGCAGATATGACAGGGGCACTGAAGCTTTCTTT.

This clonotype has a handful of counts. The chain is built from TRBV12-3 or TRBV12-4 and TRBJ2-2; 10 bases line up with TRBD1. V dropped 7 bases and J dropped 6; count of bases not matched to a gene: 8. The CDR3 is 15 residues long. CDR3 sequence: CASTRGQGEAGELFF. The CDR3 DNA is TGTGCCAGCACCCGAGGACAGGGGGAAGCCGGGGAGCTGTTTTTT.

This clonotype has only a few counts. This chain uses TRBV3-1 with TRBJ1-6; D gene unclear. CDR3 length equals 14 residues. The germline gives CDR1 LGHDT, CDR2 YNNKEL (reference sequence). V lost 4 bases and J lost 11, with 15 bases in between. The CDR3: CASSLQSVTAPLHF. CDR3 DNA sequence: TGTGCCAGCAGCCTCCAATCGGTTACGGCACCCCTCCACTTT.

The chain is built from TRBV12-3 or TRBV12-4 and TRBJ1-1, with a possible D match to TRBD1 (6 bases). V dropped 8 bases and J dropped 3 bases, with 13 bases sitting between them. This CDR3 contains 13 residues. The CDR3 loop reads CASRRRQDTEAFF. Written as DNA, the CDR3 is TGTGCCAGCCGCCGGCGACAGGACACTGAAGCTTTCTTT.

The V gene is TRBV7-3, the J gene TRBJ2-2; D may be TRBD2 (5 bases). Trimming stripped 2 bases from V and 4 bases from J, with 14 bases between. The CDR3 runs 16 residues. Germline V gene lookup returns CDR1 SGHTA and CDR2 FQGTGA. The CDR3 loop is CASSLSGSASTGELFF. CDR3 sequence (DNA): TGTGCCAGCAGCTTATCGGGGTCGGCGAGCACCGGGGAGCTGTTTTTT.

This clonotype was seen more than once but under ten times. This chain joins TRBV20-1 and TRBJ2-7, with D possibly matching TRBD2 (6 bases). This CDR3 has 14 amino acids. V gave up 2 bases and J gave up 0 bases, with 11 bases separating them. CDR1 and CDR2 from the germline V gene are DFQATT and SNEGSKA (reference sequence). The CDR3 loop is CSARRRDRSYEQYF. The CDR3 coding sequence is TGCAGTGCTAGAAGGCGGGACCGCTCCTACGAGCAGTACTTC.

The chain uses TRBV2 and TRBJ2-2, with a tentative D call TRBD2 (5 bases). V lost 4 bases and J 13 bases, leaving 10 bases between the germline ends. Germline loops: CDR1 SNHLY, CDR2 FYNNEI. The CDR3 consists of 11 residues. The CDR3 DNA follows: TGTGCCAGCAGTGGGAGACGGGGGCTGTTTTTT. As protein: CASSGRRGLFF.

This clonotype was observed many times. The rearrangement links TRBV27 to TRBJ2-7, with TRBD2 identical over 10 bases. CDR1 is MNHEY and CDR2 is SMNVEV in the germline V gene (reference sequence). J was trimmed by 2 bases and V by 5 bases; bases with no gene match: 6. The CDR3 has 15 amino acids. CDR3 in amino acids: CASSPGLAATYEQYF. The CDR3 DNA reads as TGTGCCAGCAGTCCCGGACTAGCGGCCACCTACGAGCAGTACTTC.

The chain links TRBV2 to TRBJ2-5, with D unclear. This CDR3 spans 13 amino acids. From germline, CDR1 is SNHLY and CDR2 FYNNEI. Trimming removed 6 bases at V and 2 bases at J, with 10 bases between. The CDR3 loop is CASRVDSQETQYF. The CDR3 bases are TGTGCCAGCAGAGTGGATTCTCAAGAGACCCAGTACTTC.

V and J are TRBV6-2 or TRBV6-3 and TRBJ1-2; D ambiguous. This CDR3 is 12 amino acids long. V dropped 4 bases and J dropped 4 bases, with 7 bases sitting between them. Germline V gene sequence: CDR1 MNHEY, CDR2 SVGEGT. CDR3 loop: CASSFQIYGYTF. CDR3 bases: TGTGCCAGCAGTTTTCAGATCTATGGCTACACCTTC.

The chain recombines TRBV27 with TRBJ1-2, with D possibly being TRBD1 (6 bases). Per the germline V gene, CDR1 is MNHEY and CDR2 is SMNVEV (reference sequence). The CDR3 covers 15 residues. V dropped 5 bases and J dropped 4 bases, with 17 bases sitting between them. The CDR3 region has the DNA TGTGCCAGCAGTGCATGGACAGCGCTACCCTATGGCTACACCTTC. Its protein product is CASSAWTALPYGYTF.

The chain is built from TRBV7-9 and TRBJ2-1; the match to TRBD2 covers 9 bases. The CDR3 contains 15 residues. Germline V gene lookup returns CDR1 SEHNR and CDR2 FQNEAQ (reference sequence). The trim removed 5 bases at V and 5 bases at J, leaving 7 bases unmatched. CDR3 region: CASSQRGGDHNEQFF. CDR3 sequence (DNA): TGTGCCAGCAGCCAACGCGGGGGGGACCACAATGAGCAGTTCTTC.

This clonotype was detected a few times. The V gene is TRBV9, the J gene TRBJ2-1, with TRBD2 matching over 7 bases. The germline V gene has CDR1 SGDLS and CDR2 YYNGEE. The CDR3 contains 17 residues. The V and J ends lost 3 bases and 8 bases, in that order; junction bases with no gene match: 17. This CDR3 reads CASSGFERGLGSDEQFF. The CDR3 coding sequence is TGTGCCAGCAGCGGTTTCGAGCGGGGCCTTGGGAGCGATGAGCAGTTCTTC.

This clonotype has ten or more counts. This sequence joins TRBV7-9 and TRBJ2-3; 7 bases are shared with TRBD2. This CDR3 has 15 amino acids. The V gene end was trimmed by 3 bases and the J gene end by 1 base; junction bases not matched to a gene: 4. Germline loops: CDR1 SEHNR, CDR2 FQNEAQ (reference sequence). The CDR3 sequence is CASSLILAGTDTQYF. Written as DNA, the CDR3 is TGTGCCAGCAGCTTGATCCTAGCGGGCACAGATACGCAGTATTTT.

This clonotype was seen only a few times. The rearrangement links TRBV13 to TRBJ1-1, with 10 bases fitting TRBD1. V dropped 5 bases and J dropped 7; count of bases not matched to a gene: 4. The CDR3 spans 13 residues. Germline V gene sequence: CDR1 PRHDT, CDR2 FYEKMQ (reference sequence). Here the CDR3 reads CASSLWTGGEAFF. The CDR3 DNA is TGTGCCAGCAGCCTCTGGACAGGGGGTGAAGCTTTCTTT.

This clonotype was counted only a few times. The rearrangement uses TRBV24-1 and TRBJ1-1; a possible D gene is TRBD1 (6 bases). Deletions cut 4 bases from V and 3 bases from J, with 20 bases between. The CDR3 extends over 17 amino acids. The germline gives CDR1 KGHDR, CDR2 SFDVKD. The CDR3 sequence is CATSETEILQGYTEAFF. In DNA, the CDR3 is TGTGCCACCAGTGAAACAGAGATACTACAGGGTTACACTGAAGCTTTCTTT.

V is TRBV12-3 or TRBV12-4 and J is TRBJ2-7, with 9 bases fitting TRBD1. V dropped 6 bases and J dropped 3; count of bases not matched to a gene: 6. This CDR3 has 14 amino acids. The CDR3 DNA sequence: TGTGCCAGCAGGAGGGGGACAGGGAACTACGAGCAGTACTTC. Translation: CASRRGTGNYEQYF.

The sample holds a few counts of this clonotype. In DNA form, the CDR3 reads TGTGCCAGCAGTTACCAACAGGGGGAGGGCGGGGAGCTGTTTTTT. Its translation: CASSYQQGEGGELFF. V gene TRBV6-5 combines with J gene TRBJ2-2, with D maybe TRBD1 (8 bases). The germline V gene has CDR1 MNHEY and CDR2 SVGAGI. Deletions cut 2 bases from V and 7 bases from J, with 14 bases between. This CDR3 contains 15 residues.

The chain links TRBV29-1 to TRBJ1-5, with TRBD1 identical over 9 bases. Germline-derived CDR1 and CDR2 are SQVTM and ANQGSEA. The ends lost 6 bases at V and 3 bases at J; junction bases unmatched: 6. The CDR3 length is 14 residues. The DNA for the CDR3 is TGCAGCGTCACACGGGACAGGGACAATCAGCCCCAGCATTTT. Amino acid sequence: CSVTRDRDNQPQHF.

This clonotype has at least ten counts. The chain uses TRBV4-1 and TRBJ2-2; TRBD1 agrees at 10 bases. Germline CDR1 reads MGHRA; CDR2 reads YSYEKL. V lost 6 bases to trimming and J lost 6 bases; unmatched junction nucleotides: 22. The CDR3 has 20 amino acids. CDR3 region: CASSPKAGTGERIRAGELFF. In DNA, the CDR3 is TGCGCCAGCAGTCCCAAAGCCGGGACAGGGGAACGGATTAGGGCCGGGGAGCTGTTTTTT.

This clonotype showed up many times. The genes are TRBV10-3 and TRBJ2-7, with D unresolved. The CDR3 is made up of 14 amino acids. The V gene lost 7 bases and the J gene lost 1 base, with 14 bases spanning the gap. Germline CDR1 and CDR2: ENHRY and SYGVKD. The CDR3 sequence: CAITPRLESYEQYF. CDR3 DNA sequence: TGTGCCATCACGCCGCGGCTAGAGTCCTACGAGCAGTACTTC.

This chain uses TRBV12-3 or TRBV12-4 with TRBJ1-3; tentative D call: TRBD1 (6 bases). The CDR3 is 15 amino acids. Trimming took 4 bases from V and 1 from J, leaving 11 bases between them. The CDR3 loop reads CASSSLGTSGNTIYF. In DNA, the CDR3 is TGTGCCAGCAGTTCCCTCGGGACATCTGGAAACACCATATATTTT.

This chain connects TRBV7-9 to TRBJ2-6; possibly TRBD1 or TRBD2 for D (5 bases each). CDR3 size: 20 residues. Trimming cost V 5 bases and J 0 bases, with 23 bases left between them. Germline values: CDR1 SEHNR, CDR2 FQNEAQ (reference sequence). The CDR3 coding sequence is TGTGCCAGCAGCGGAGGTGGCAGGGTCCCCTCAAACTCTGGGGCCAACGTCCTGACTTTC. Translating it yields CASSGGGRVPSNSGANVLTF.